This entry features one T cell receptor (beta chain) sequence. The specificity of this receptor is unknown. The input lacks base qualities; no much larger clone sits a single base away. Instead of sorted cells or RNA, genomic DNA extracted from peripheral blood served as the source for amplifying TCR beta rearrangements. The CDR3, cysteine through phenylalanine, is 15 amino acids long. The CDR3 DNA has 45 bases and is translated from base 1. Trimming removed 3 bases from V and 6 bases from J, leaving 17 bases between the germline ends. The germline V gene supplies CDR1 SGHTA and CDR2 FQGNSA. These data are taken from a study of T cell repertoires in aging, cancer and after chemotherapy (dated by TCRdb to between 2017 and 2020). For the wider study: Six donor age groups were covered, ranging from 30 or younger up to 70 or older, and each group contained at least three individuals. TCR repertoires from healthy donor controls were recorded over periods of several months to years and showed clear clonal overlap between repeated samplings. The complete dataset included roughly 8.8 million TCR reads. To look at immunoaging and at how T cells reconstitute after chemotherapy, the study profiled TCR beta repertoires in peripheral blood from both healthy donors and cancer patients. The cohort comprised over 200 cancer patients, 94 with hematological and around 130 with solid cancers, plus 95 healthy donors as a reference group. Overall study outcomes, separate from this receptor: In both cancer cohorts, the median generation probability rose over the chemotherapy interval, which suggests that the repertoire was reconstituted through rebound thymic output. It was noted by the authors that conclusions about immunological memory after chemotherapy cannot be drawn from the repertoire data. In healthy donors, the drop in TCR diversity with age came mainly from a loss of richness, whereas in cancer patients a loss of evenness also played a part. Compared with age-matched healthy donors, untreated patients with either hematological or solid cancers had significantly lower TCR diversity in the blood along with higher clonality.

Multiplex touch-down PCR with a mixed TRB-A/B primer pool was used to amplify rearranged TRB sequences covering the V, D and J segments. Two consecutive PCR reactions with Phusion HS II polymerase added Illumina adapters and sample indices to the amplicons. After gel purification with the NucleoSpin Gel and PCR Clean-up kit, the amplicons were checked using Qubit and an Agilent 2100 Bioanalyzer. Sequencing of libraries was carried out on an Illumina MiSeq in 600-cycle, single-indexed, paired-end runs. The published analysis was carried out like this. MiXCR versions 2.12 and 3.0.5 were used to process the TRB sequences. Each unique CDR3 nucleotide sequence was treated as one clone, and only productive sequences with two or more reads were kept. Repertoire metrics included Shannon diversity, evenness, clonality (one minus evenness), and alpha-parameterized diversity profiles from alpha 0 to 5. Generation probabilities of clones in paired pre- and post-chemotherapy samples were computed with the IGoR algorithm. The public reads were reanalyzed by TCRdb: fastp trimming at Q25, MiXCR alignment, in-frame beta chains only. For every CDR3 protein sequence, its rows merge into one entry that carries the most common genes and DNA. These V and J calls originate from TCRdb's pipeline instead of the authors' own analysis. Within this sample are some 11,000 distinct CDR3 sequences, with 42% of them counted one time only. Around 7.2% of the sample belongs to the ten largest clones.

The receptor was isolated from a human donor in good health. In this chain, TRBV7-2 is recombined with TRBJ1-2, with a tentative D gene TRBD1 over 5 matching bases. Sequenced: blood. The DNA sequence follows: TGTGCCAGCAGCTTGGGGCCGGAATCCGTCGATGGCTACACCTTC. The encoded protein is CASSLGPESVDGYTF.